The rows below give T cell receptor beta chains drawn from one sample of a study of cytomegalovirus exposure and HLA in healthy donors. The data were produced by immunoSEQ multiplex PCR, yet TCRdb's version contains in-frame clones alone and is incomplete. The sample lists some 210,000 clones; 75% to 90% were seen once. The sample was PBMCs. Source of these receptors: a woman under 30 in good health and CMV-seronegative. The CDR3 runs from the conserved cysteine through the conserved F or W. The D gene is left open where the match is weak. Some rows mark clone size as missing; the rest say once, few, many or name a class of expanded clone.

clone_size	d_call	v_call	j_call	cdr3_nt	cdr3_aa
-	TRBD2	TRBV27	TRBJ2-7	TGTGCCAGCGCTAGCGGGGGAAGCTCCTACGAGCAGTACTTC	CASASGGSSYEQYF
-	TRBD2	TRBV27	TRBJ2-7	TGTGCCAGCAGTTTTAGCGGGAGCTCCTACGAGCAGTACTTC	CASSFSGSSYEQYF
once	TRBD1	TRBV15	TRBJ1-3	TGTGCCACCAGCAGGGACAGGGGCGGAAACACCATATATTTT	CATSRDRGGNTIYF
-	-	TRBV4-2	TRBJ2-7	TGTGCCAGCAGCCTCTCCCTCCCCTCCTACGAGCAGTACTTC	CASSLSLPSYEQYF
-	-	TRBV28	TRBJ2-7	TGTGCCAGCAGCCCCTACGGACAGTCCTACGAGCAGTACTTC	CASSPYGQSYEQYF
-	-	TRBV2	TRBJ2-7	TGTGCCAGCAGTGAAATGCCAGGGAGGTCCTACGAGCAGTACTTC	CASSEMPGRSYEQYF
once	TRBD2	TRBV30	TRBJ2-1	TGTGCCTGGAGTGGTTTAGCGGGATGGAGCTACAATGAGCAGTTCTTC	CAWSGLAGWSYNEQFF
-	-	TRBV6-1	TRBJ2-7	TGTGCCAGCATCTCAGGACTATCTTCCTACGAGCAGTACTTC	CASISGLSSYEQYF
-	TRBD1	TRBV7-9	TRBJ2-2	TGTGCCAGCAGGAGTCGGACAGGGCCCCCGAACACCGGGGAGCTGTTTTTT	CASRSRTGPPNTGELFF
-	-	TRBV5-1	TRBJ1-4	TGCGCCAGCAGCTTGTCCGGGACTAATGAAAAACTGTTTTTT	CASSLSGTNEKLFF
-	-	TRBV4-1	TRBJ2-2	TGCGCCAGCAGCCAAGATACTAGAATCACCGGGGAGCTGTTTTTT	CASSQDTRITGELFF
-	TRBD2	TRBV28	TRBJ2-2	TGTGCCAGCAGTCGGACTAGCGTGGACACCGGGGAGCTGTTTTTT	CASSRTSVDTGELFF
-	TRBD2	TRBV10-1	TRBJ2-5	TGCGCCAGCAGTGATCTACCTAGGACTAGCCTCCAAGAGACCCAGTACTTC	CASSDLPRTSLQETQYF
-	-	TRBV11-2	TRBJ2-7	TGTGCCAGCAGCTTACCCCGGAGCTACGAGCAGTACTTC	CASSLPRSYEQYF
few	-	TRBV5-1	TRBJ2-1	TGCGCCAGCAGCTCAGAAGTCCCCAATGAGCAGTTCTTC	CASSSEVPNEQFF
-	-	TRBV15	TRBJ2-2	TGTGCCACCAGCTCTGGCTTTACTACCGGGGAGCTGTTTTTT	CATSSGFTTGELFF
-	TRBD1	TRBV2	TRBJ1-5	TGTGCCAGCAGTCCCACAGGGGGCCCTCAGCCCCAGCATTTT	CASSPTGGPQPQHF
-	TRBD2	TRBV29-1	TRBJ2-1	TGCAGCGTTGAACTAGCGGGGGGGTACAATGAGCAGTTCTTC	CSVELAGGYNEQFF
-	-	TRBV28	TRBJ1-1	TGTGCCAGCAGTTTTTACGGAATGAACACTGAAGCTTTCTTT	CASSFYGMNTEAFF
-	TRBD2	TRBV12-5	TRBJ2-2	TGTGCTAGTGGCACTAGCGGGGGCCCATCCACCGGGGAGCTGTTTTTT	CASGTSGGPSTGELFF
-	TRBD1	TRBV5-4	TRBJ2-1	TGTGCCAGCAGCTTGGGACAGGGAAATGAGCAGTTCTTC	CASSLGQGNEQFF
-	-	TRBV29-1	TRBJ1-1	TGCAGCGGGGAGGGACCTAACACTGAAGCTTTCTTT	CSGEGPNTEAFF
-	-	TRBV2	TRBJ2-3	TGTGCCAGCAGCTCGCGCGGGCCCACTAGCACAGATACGCAGTATTTT	CASSSRGPTSTDTQYF